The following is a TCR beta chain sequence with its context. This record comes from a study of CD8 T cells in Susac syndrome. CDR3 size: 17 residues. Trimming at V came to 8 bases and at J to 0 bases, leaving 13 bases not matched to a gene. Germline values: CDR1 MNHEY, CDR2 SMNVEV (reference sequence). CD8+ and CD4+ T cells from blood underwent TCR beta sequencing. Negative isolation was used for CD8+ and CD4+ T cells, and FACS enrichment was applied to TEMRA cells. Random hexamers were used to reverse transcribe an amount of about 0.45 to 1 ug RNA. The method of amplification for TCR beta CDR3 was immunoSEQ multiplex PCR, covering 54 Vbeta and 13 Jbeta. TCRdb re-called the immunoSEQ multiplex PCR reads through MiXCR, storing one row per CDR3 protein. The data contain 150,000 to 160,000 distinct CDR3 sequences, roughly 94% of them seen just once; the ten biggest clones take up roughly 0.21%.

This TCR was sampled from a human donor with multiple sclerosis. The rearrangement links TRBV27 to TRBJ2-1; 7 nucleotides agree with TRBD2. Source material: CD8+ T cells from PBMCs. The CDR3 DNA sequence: TGTGCCAGCTGTCGTGCGGGGGACCCTAGCTCCTACAATGAGCAGTTCTTC. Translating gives CASCRAGDPSSYNEQFF.